This record concerns one T cell receptor (beta chain) sequence. Its antigen remains unidentified. These data originate in a study of cytomegalovirus exposure and HLA in healthy donors. Study outcomes and limitations: Being productive about 87% or about 30% of the time was typical of most TCR beta V segments in an earlier analysis. Analysis was performed later, and it showed HLA-associated TCR beta chains to be more clonally expanded than equally common others.

This CDR3 is built from 14 residues. Germline V gene data show CDR1 as SEHNR and CDR2 as FQNEAQ (reference sequence). Deletions cut 2 bases from V and 4 bases from J, with 9 bases between. PCR used 60 Vbeta primers and 13 Jbeta primers. Data came from immunoSEQ multiplex PCR; TCRdb stores just in-frame clones and leaves some out. Counted here are over 150,000 clones, around 85% occurring once; the ten biggest clones make up 1%. Sequenced input: PBMCs. The chain employs TRBV7-9 and TRBJ2-1; TRBD2 might be the D (5 bases). This sequence was found in a boy between 2 and 10 years old in good health and CMV-seronegative. CDR3 loop: CASSLLADYNEQFF. CDR3 DNA: TGTGCCAGCAGCTTACTAGCAGATTACAATGAGCAGTTCTTC. The full variable domain, its missing parts supplied by reference TRBV7-9 and TRBJ2-1, is DTGVSQNPRHKITKRGQNVTFRCDPISEHNRLYWYRQTLGQGPEFLTYFQNEAQLEKSRLLSDRFSAERPKGSFSTLEIQRTEQGDSAMYLCASSLLADYNEQFFGPGTRLTVL.